This TCR beta chain was recorded in a study of Graves' ophthalmopathy and Graves' hyperthyroidism. This clonotype appeared many times. From RNA, the CDR3 regions of TCR beta chains were amplified and sequenced. Following a first-round RT-PCR that used HTBI primers, a second-round multiplex PCR was carried out. Each CDR3 protein gets one entry after TCRdb re-called the multiplex PCR reads with MiXCR. This table has hundreds of thousands of distinct CDR3 sequences, under 25% appearing once. Per the germline V gene, CDR1 is SGHTA and CDR2 is FQGNSA. The CDR3 runs 13 residues. V was shortened by 3 bases and J by 5 bases, with 10 bases between the two germline ends. Hyperthyroidism patients were newly diagnosed, ill under 2 months, and aged 18 to 65 years. Among the exclusions were patients with other autoimmune diseases, uncontrolled infections, pregnancy or lactation.

The V call is TRBV7-2, the J call TRBJ1-1, with D hard to call. The sequencing input was peripheral blood. The source is a woman in her late teens or twenties with stable Graves' hyperthyroidism. In nucleotides, the CDR3 is TGTGCCAGCAGCTTTCAAACCCTAACTGAAGCTTTCTTT. Protein sequence: CASSFQTLTEAFF.